The TCR beta chain described here comes from a study of OX40 agonist ivuxolimab in advanced cancers. Study overall: Ivuxolimab was administered intravenously to patients at 0.01 to 10 mg/kg every 2 weeks. The study, taken as a whole, reports: Also showing low normalized T-cell clonal expansion were some of the nonresponders. Among expanded peripheral T cells, antigen specificity went undetermined.

In germline, CDR1 is SEHNR, CDR2 FQNEAQ (reference sequence). Trimming left V 8 bases short and J 4 bases short, with 11 bases between. The CDR3 has 13 residues. TCRdb's table, derived via immunoSEQ multiplex PCR, lists solely in-frame clones and lacks some. This sample has 82,000 or so clones, with more than 85% found just once. Note on this clone: No antigen is known for it.

The chain uses TRBV7-9 and TRBJ2-2, with unresolved D. The sequence came from an adult with an advanced solid tumor such as melanoma, head and neck, liver or kidney cancer. The sequenced sample was CD4+ or CD8+ T cells sorted from blood, obtained in a trial of the OX40 agonist ivuxolimab. CDR3 in DNA: TGTGCCAGCCACATTCAATCCACCGGGGAGCTGTTTTTT. This sequence encodes CASHIQSTGELFF.